The 32 T cell receptor beta chains given below trace back to one sample, sequenced in a study of blood T cell repertoires in COVID-19. TCRdb's copy holds only in-frame clones and misses some; the assay was immunoSEQ multiplex PCR. The sample lists about 280,000 clones, 85% occurring once. Sample: peripheral blood. Every receptor here comes from a human donor in a cohort sampled during active COVID-19.

The rearrangement joins TRBV6-1 to TRBJ2-2; TRBD1 agrees at 7 bases. This CDR3 spans 16 amino acids. Germline V lookup: CDR1 MNHNS, CDR2 SASEGT. V was clipped by 0 bases and J by 6 bases; unmatched bases: 7. The CDR3 DNA is TGTGCCAGCAGTGAAGCGACAGGGTGGGCCCCCGGGGAGCTGTTTTTT. This translates into CASSEATGWAPGELFF.

The V call is TRBV7-3, the J call TRBJ2-7; 12 positions match TRBD2. Germline assignment: CDR1 SGHTA and CDR2 FQGTGA. The V segment lost 4 bases and the J segment 4 bases; nucleotides outside the gene matches: 8. The CDR3 totals 16 residues. CDR3 bases: TGTGCCAGCAGCTCAAAGACTAGCGGGAGTCGGTACGAGCAGTACTTC. This sequence encodes CASSSKTSGSRYEQYF.

The J gene is TRBJ2-7, the V gene TRBV5-1, with D perhaps matching TRBD2 (5 bases). This CDR3 has 14 amino acids. Germline V gene data show CDR1 as SGHRS and CDR2 as YFSETQ. V gave up 0 bases and J gave up 3 bases, with 10 bases separating them. CDR3: CASSLGGLNYEQYF. The CDR3 nucleotides are TGCGCCAGCAGCTTGGGTGGACTCAACTACGAGCAGTACTTC.

The rearrangement joins TRBV12-3 or TRBV12-4 to TRBJ2-7; a possible D gene is TRBD2 (5 bases). The V and J ends lost 7 bases and 3 bases respectively, with 13 bases between them. There are 13 residues in the CDR3. CDR3 nucleotide sequence: TGTGCCAGCAAACGGGATGGAGTCTACGAGCAGTACTTC. It translates to CASKRDGVYEQYF.

The chain carries TRBV18 and TRBJ1-1; D is unresolved. Germline-derived CDR1 and CDR2 are KGHSH and LQKENI. This CDR3 contains 13 residues. V was shortened by 3 bases and J by 7 bases, with 12 bases between the two germline ends. The CDR3 spells CASSPSPEVEAFF. As DNA, the CDR3 is TGTGCCAGCTCACCCAGCCCCGAGGTTGAAGCTTTCTTT.

The V gene is TRBV7-8, the J gene TRBJ2-7; D is perhaps TRBD2 (5 bases). The CDR3 has 14 residues. Trimming left V 2 bases short and J 0 bases short, with 8 bases between. Germline V gives CDR1 SGHVS, CDR2 FQNEAQ. The CDR3 here is CASSLPGNSYEQYF. The CDR3 DNA reads TGTGCCAGCAGCTTACCGGGGAACTCCTACGAGCAGTACTTC. Full variable domain (rest looked up from reference TRBV7-8 and TRBJ2-7): GAGVSQSPRYKVAKRGQDVALRCDPISGHVSLFWYQQALGQGPEFLTYFQNEAQLDKSGLPSDRFFAERPEGSVSTLKIQRTQQEDSAVYLCASSLPGNSYEQYFGPGTRLTVT.

The J gene is TRBJ2-2, the V gene TRBV19; D uncertain. Germline values: CDR1 LNHDA, CDR2 SQIVND (reference sequence). This CDR3 region has 14 residues. Trimming cost V 5 bases and J 6 bases, with 13 bases left between them. CDR3 coding DNA: TGTGCCAGTAGTCAGGTCCGTGGGTCCGGGGAGCTGTTTTTT. Amino acids: CASSQVRGSGELFF.

V gene TRBV9 combines with J gene TRBJ2-2; the D gene is possibly TRBD2 (5 bases). Looked up from germline, CDR1 is SGDLS and CDR2 is YYNGEE. V gave up 3 bases and J gave up 8 bases, with 17 bases separating them. The CDR3 totals 15 residues. The CDR3 DNA sequence: TGTGCCAGCAGCGCCGATGGACTTACTGGGGGGGAGCTGTTTTTT. Protein: CASSADGLTGGELFF.

The chain employs TRBV27 and TRBJ1-5, with D possibly matching TRBD1 (6 bases). Between the trimmed V and J ends, which lost 7 bases and 2 bases, there was a span of 12 bases. Germline CDR1 is MNHEY and CDR2 is SMNVEV (reference sequence). The CDR3 runs to 14 residues. The CDR3 DNA follows: TGTGCCAGCAAAATCTCAGGGGGCAATCAGCCCCAGCATTTT. Its translation is CASKISGGNQPQHF.

This CDR3 is CASSLGTVETQYF. DNA of the CDR3: TGTGCCAGCAGCTTAGGGACAGTGGAGACCCAGTACTTC. This sequence joins TRBV11-2 and TRBJ2-5, with a tentative D call TRBD1 (6 bases). The CDR3 runs to 13 residues. V was trimmed by 1 base and J by 5 bases, leaving 8 bases between them. The germline CDR1 and CDR2 sequences are SGHAT and FQNNGV.

This clone is a singleton in its sample. V is TRBV5-4 and J is TRBJ2-3; D is perhaps TRBD2 (5 bases). This CDR3 is built from 16 residues. V dropped 3 bases and J dropped 0 bases, with 14 bases sitting between them. The V gene's germline CDR1 is SGHNT and CDR2 YYREEE (reference sequence). The CDR3 spells CASSSKTNPSTDTQYF. The CDR3 bases are TGTGCCAGCAGCTCCAAGACTAATCCTAGCACAGATACGCAGTATTTT.

Only a few counts were recorded for this clone. The chain recombines TRBV6-5 with TRBJ2-2; D is uncertain. Deletions cut 6 bases from V and 7 bases from J, with 9 bases between. CDR1 is MNHEY and CDR2 is SVGAGI in the germline V gene. CDR3 length: 12 amino acids. The CDR3 coding sequence is TGTGCCAGCAGCTCTCCCTACGGGGAGCTGTTTTTT. This gives the protein CASSSPYGELFF.

Concerning this clone itself: Other DNA sequences within the sample encode an identical CDR3. The chain uses TRBV27 and TRBJ2-3, with 10 bases matching TRBD2. Germline assignment: CDR1 MNHEY and CDR2 SMNVEV (reference sequence). V shed 5 bases and J 1 base; nucleotides not matched to a gene: 0. This CDR3 spans 14 amino acids. Written as DNA, the CDR3 is TGTGCCAGCAGTCTAGCGGGAGGCACAGATACGCAGTATTTT. Translating it yields CASSLAGGTDTQYF.

The rearrangement uses TRBV3-1 (or the pseudogene TRBV3-2) and TRBJ2-7; D is perhaps TRBD2 (6 bases). The V and J ends lost 0 bases and 5 bases respectively, with 14 bases between them. The V gene's germline CDR1 is LGHDT and CDR2 YNNKEL (reference sequence). There are 15 residues in the CDR3. The CDR3 DNA reads TGTGCCAGCAGCCAAGAACTAGCATCATTCCACGAGCAGTACTTC. Amino acid sequence: CASSQELASFHEQYF.

This clone was found once. The genes are TRBV29-1 and TRBJ2-5, with 9 bases aligning to TRBD2. The CDR3 length is 14 residues. Germline lookup yields CDR1 SQVTM and CDR2 ANQGSEA. Unmatched junction bases numbered 4, after V lost 4 bases and J lost 1 base. The CDR3 nucleotides read TGCAGCGTTGTAGCGGGAGCGCCCCAAGAGACCCAGTACTTC. Residues: CSVVAGAPQETQYF.

The chain employs TRBV14 and TRBJ1-1; D is unclear. V lost 0 bases to trimming and J lost 2 bases, with 4 bases between them. The CDR3 is 13 residues long. Germline CDR1 and CDR2: SGHDN and FVKESK. The CDR3 spells CASSQDRNTEAFF. The CDR3 DNA reads TGTGCCAGCAGCCAAGACAGAAACACTGAAGCTTTCTTT.

J is TRBJ2-5 and V is TRBV5-4; no clear D. The CDR3 sequence is 14 residues long. V lost 1 base, J lost 5 bases, and 12 bases lay in between. Germline assignment: CDR1 SGHNT and CDR2 YYREEE (reference sequence). CDR3 sequence: CASSLTSGGETQYF. The CDR3 DNA reads TGTGCCAGCAGCTTGACCTCGGGTGGCGAGACCCAGTACTTC.

V and J are TRBV9 and TRBJ2-7; tentatively, D is TRBD1 (7 bases). V shed 4 bases and J shed 5 bases, with 19 bases lying between them. This CDR3 spans 15 amino acids. CDR1 and CDR2 from the germline V gene are SGDLS and YYNGEE. The CDR3 reads CASSTRQGGFDEQYF. Here the CDR3 DNA reads TGTGCCAGCAGCACCCGACAGGGAGGCTTTGACGAGCAGTACTTC.

This clone has only one observation. J is TRBJ2-1 and V is TRBV4-3; 8 bases agree with TRBD2. The V gene end was trimmed by 1 base and the J gene end by 0 bases; junction bases not matched to a gene: 5. CDR1 is LGHNA, CDR2 YSLEER, per germline. The CDR3 is 17 residues long. The CDR3 loop is CASSQGGGGSSYNEQFF. CDR3 DNA sequence: TGCGCCAGCAGCCAAGGAGGCGGGGGGAGCTCCTACAATGAGCAGTTCTTC.

This clone was recorded only once. The V and J genes are TRBV5-5 and TRBJ2-7, with no clear D. Per the germline V gene, CDR1 is SGHKS and CDR2 is YYEKEE (reference sequence). V lost 7 bases to trimming and J lost 3 bases, with 8 bases between them. The CDR3 has 11 residues. CDR3 residues: CASPLLYEQYF. The CDR3 coding sequence is TGTGCCAGCCCTCTACTCTACGAGCAGTACTTC.

The rearrangement uses TRBV27 and TRBJ2-5; 9 bases are shared with TRBD2. The J segment lost 2 bases and the V segment lost 8 bases, leaving 6 bases of the junction unmatched. Per the germline V gene, CDR1 is MNHEY and CDR2 is SMNVEV (reference sequence). CDR3 length: 14 residues. CDR3 coding DNA: TGTGCCAGCCGGCCTAGCGGGATTCAAGAGACCCAGTACTTC. Translated, it gives CASRPSGIQETQYF.

The rearrangement uses TRBV6-5 and TRBJ2-5; TRBD1 matches 8 bases. This CDR3 comprises 12 residues. Germline V gene lookup returns CDR1 MNHEY and CDR2 SVGAGI. V trimming: 6 bases; J trimming: 5 bases; junction bases outside the gene matches: 2. Here the CDR3 DNA reads TGTGCCAGCAGAGGACAGGGCGAGACCCAGTACTTC. Protein: CASRGQGETQYF.

Only a few counts were recorded for this clone. The chain carries TRBV5-4 and TRBJ2-3; D perhaps matches TRBD1 (6 bases). V gave up 4 bases and J gave up 0 bases, with 21 bases separating them. Germline V lookup: CDR1 SGHNT, CDR2 YYREEE (reference sequence). The CDR3 runs to 18 residues. The CDR3 nucleotides are TGTGCCAGCAGCCCGAGGGGGACCGGGGCACCTAGCACAGATACGCAGTATTTT. It yields the protein CASSPRGTGAPSTDTQYF.

The chain is built from TRBV7-2 and TRBJ2-1, with 12 bases identical to TRBD2. V trimming: 1 base; J trimming: 9 bases; junction bases outside the gene matches: 7. CDR1 is SGHTA and CDR2 is FQGNSA in the germline V gene. CDR3 length equals 16 residues. For the CDR3, the DNA is TGTGCCAGCAGCTTAGTTAGGACTAGCGGGATAGGTGAGCAGTTCTTC. Its translation is CASSLVRTSGIGEQFF. Based on the CDR3 plus reference TRBV7-2 and TRBJ2-1, the full variable domain is GAGVSQSPSNKVTEKGKDVELRCDPISGHTALYWYRQSLGQGLEFLIYFQGNSAPDKSGLPSDRFSAERTGGSVSTLTIQRTQQEDSAVYLCASSLVRTSGIGEQFFGPGTRLTVL.

The V gene is TRBV28, the J gene TRBJ1-2, with 7 bases fitting TRBD1. The ends lost 4 bases at V and 3 bases at J; junction bases unmatched: 5. Looked up from germline, CDR1 is MDHEN and CDR2 is SYDVKM. This CDR3 contains 14 residues. The chain's CDR3 is CASSSTGEYYGYTF. CDR3 nucleotide sequence: TGTGCCAGCAGTTCTACAGGGGAATACTATGGCTACACCTTC.

This chain links TRBV7-2 with TRBJ1-1; D is uncertain. This CDR3 has 15 residues. The V gene's germline CDR1 is SGHTA and CDR2 FQGNSA. Trimming took off 1 base at V and 5 bases at J, with 14 bases between the two ends. The CDR3: CASSLGVLGATEAFF. CDR3 DNA sequence: TGTGCCAGCAGCTTAGGTGTTTTGGGAGCTACTGAAGCTTTCTTT.

This clone came up once. The chain couples TRBV5-6 to TRBJ2-2; 8 positions match TRBD1. Germline-derived CDR1 and CDR2 are SGHDT and YYEEEE. This CDR3 has 15 residues. V lost 3 bases, J lost 5 bases, and 6 bases stayed unmatched. CDR3 bases: TGTGCCAGCAGCTGGGGACAGGTCGTTACCGGGGAGCTGTTTTTT. Translation: CASSWGQVVTGELFF.

The chain recombines TRBV21-1 with TRBJ1-5. TRBV21-1 corresponds to a pseudogene. This CDR3 has 13 amino acids. Written as DNA, the CDR3 is TGTGCCAGCAGCAAACGGACGGGAGGGGCCCAGCATTTT. This encodes CASSKRTGGAQHF.

This sequence joins TRBV2 and TRBJ1-5; D is possibly TRBD1 (6 bases). CDR1 SNHLY and CDR2 FYNNEI come from the germline V gene. CDR3 length: 12 amino acids. V lost 7 bases and J lost 3, with 7 bases in between. DNA of the CDR3: TGTGCCAGCAAGGGGGACAATCAGCCCCAGCATTTT. Its translation: CASKGDNQPQHF.

This clone turned up a few times. The CDR3 nucleotides read TGTGCCAGCAGTGAAGGCACAGTATCAAGCCAGCCCCAGCATTTT. Translating it yields CASSEGTVSSQPQHF. The chain is built from TRBV2 and TRBJ1-5; D unclear. Germline loops: CDR1 SNHLY, CDR2 FYNNEI. The germline V and J ends were trimmed by 1 base and 7 bases, with 14 bases remaining between them. CDR3 length equals 15 residues.

CDR3 nucleotides: TGTGCCAGCACCTCCAACAGGGGCTACGAGCAGTACTTC. It specifies CASTSNRGYEQYF. J is TRBJ2-7 and V is TRBV28; TRBD1 matches 7 bases. Trimming took 7 bases from V and 3 from J; bases not matched to a gene: 6. The CDR3 spans 13 residues. Germline V gene data show CDR1 as MDHEN and CDR2 as SYDVKM.

The chain combines TRBV2 with TRBJ2-7; a possible D gene is TRBD2 (5 bases). Germline lookup yields CDR1 SNHLY and CDR2 FYNNEI. With 6 bases removed from V and 0 bases from J, the gap between germline ends came to 12 bases. The CDR3 is 14 residues long. The chain's CDR3 is CASSSGTSSYEQYF. The CDR3 DNA is TGTGCCAGCAGCTCAGGTACTAGCTCCTACGAGCAGTACTTC.